One sample yielded the 23 T cell receptor beta chains listed below, sequenced in a study of T cell changes during pregnancy in multiple sclerosis. Method: immunoSEQ multiplex PCR; TCRdb's copy keeps in-frame clones and lacks some. Among some 64,000 clones listed, just under 90% were seen once. The sample consisted of peripheral blood, taken in the first trimester of pregnancy. Receptor source: a female donor in good health, enrolled as a control in a pregnancy study.

The chain carries TRBV5-1 and TRBJ2-7; no clear D. Germline V CDR1 and CDR2: SGHRS, YFSETQ. V lost 4 bases, J lost 0 bases, and 17 bases lay in between. There are 16 residues in the CDR3. The CDR3 nucleotides read TGCGCCAGCAGCCTCAAGTCTCCTGGCATCTCCTACGAGCAGTACTTC. Translating gives CASSLKSPGISYEQYF.

This sequence joins TRBV5-4 and TRBJ1-2; D perhaps matches TRBD1 (6 bases). The CDR3 length is 15 residues. Between the trimmed V and J ends, which lost 5 bases and 4 bases, there was a span of 18 bases. Germline CDR1 is SGHNT and CDR2 is YYREEE (reference sequence). Here the CDR3 reads CASRHQGPKGYGYTF. The CDR3 DNA sequence: TGTGCCAGCAGGCATCAGGGGCCCAAGGGCTATGGCTACACCTTC.

The rearrangement uses TRBV15 and TRBJ2-2; D not resolved. V was clipped by 3 bases and J by 4 bases, with 18 bases between them. Germline V gives CDR1 LNHNV, CDR2 YYDKDF (reference sequence). This CDR3 region has 17 residues. CDR3 in amino acids: CATSSGPSRHSTGELFF. The CDR3 nucleotides read TGTGCCACCAGCAGTGGCCCCAGCCGACATTCCACCGGGGAGCTGTTTTTT.

This sequence joins TRBV29-1 and TRBJ2-1; 11 bases are shared with TRBD1. The CDR3 is 15 amino acids. CDR1 is SQVTM, CDR2 ANQGSEA, per germline. With V trimmed by 3 bases and J by 7 bases, 8 bases remained unmatched. CDR3 sequence reads: CSVDSPGTGGNEQFF. The DNA for the CDR3 is TGCAGCGTTGATAGCCCCGGGACAGGGGGGAATGAGCAGTTCTTC.

The CDR3 DNA reads as TGTGCCAGTAGTACGACCCGAGGGGGAATGACAGATACGCAGTATTTT. The encoded protein is CASSTTRGGMTDTQYF. The J gene is TRBJ2-3, the V gene TRBV19; D is possibly TRBD1 (6 bases). With 4 bases removed from V and 3 bases from J, the gap between germline ends came to 17 bases. Germline assignment: CDR1 LNHDA and CDR2 SQIVND (reference sequence). The CDR3 is 16 amino acids.

The genes are TRBV5-4 and TRBJ1-1, with 8 bases that match TRBD1. The trim removed 0 bases at V and 5 bases at J, leaving 6 bases unmatched. This CDR3 region has 15 residues. CDR1 and CDR2 from the germline V gene are SGHNT and YYREEE (reference sequence). The CDR3: CASSLDQGARTEAFF. The DNA of the CDR3 is TGTGCCAGCAGCTTGGATCAGGGGGCTCGGACTGAAGCTTTCTTT.

This chain uses TRBV7-6 with TRBJ1-1; D is unresolved. The CDR3 runs to 14 residues. V was shortened by 2 bases and J by 0 bases, with 7 bases between the two germline ends. Germline loops: CDR1 SGHVS, CDR2 FNYEAQ. DNA for the CDR3: TGTGCCAGCAGCTTATTCTACCTGAACACTGAAGCTTTCTTT. Protein sequence: CASSLFYLNTEAFF.

This clone was picked up one time. This chain joins TRBV6-5 and TRBJ1-1; unclear D gene. This CDR3 spans 13 amino acids. In germline, CDR1 is MNHEY, CDR2 SVGAGI. Deletions cut 6 bases from V and 0 bases from J, with 8 bases between. The chain's CDR3 is CASRDYLNTEAFF. In DNA form, the CDR3 reads TGTGCCAGCAGGGACTACTTGAACACTGAAGCTTTCTTT.

This clone was recorded a few times. The genes are TRBV4-3 and TRBJ1-6; perhaps TRBD1 as D (5 bases). The CDR3 has 16 residues. The germline V gene encodes CDR1 LGHNA and CDR2 YSLEER. V was shortened by 1 base and J by 10 bases, with 17 bases between the two germline ends. This CDR3 is CASSQVESRTSSPLHF. The CDR3 DNA sequence: TGCGCCAGCAGCCAAGTGGAGTCGCGGACAAGCTCACCCCTCCACTTT.

The chain couples TRBV25-1 to TRBJ2-1; possible D gene TRBD2, 6 bases. This CDR3 contains 15 residues. The V gene's germline CDR1 is MGHDK and CDR2 SYGVNS. V was trimmed by 4 bases and J by 5 bases, leaving 15 bases between them. The CDR3 loop is CASSAFGGGHNEQFF. In DNA form, the CDR3 reads TGTGCCAGCAGTGCTTTCGGGGGTGGGCACAATGAGCAGTTCTTC.

The DNA for the CDR3 is TGTGCCAGCAGTTACTCACGCGGGGGGGCCGAAAATGAGCAGTTCTTC. Translation gives CASSYSRGGAENEQFF. The V call is TRBV6-6, the J call TRBJ2-1, with TRBD2 matching over 9 bases. Germline V CDR1 and CDR2: MNHNY, SVGAGI (reference sequence). V was pared by 0 bases and J by 7 bases, with 7 bases of the junction left unmatched. CDR3 size: 16 residues.

This rearrangement joins TRBV6-1 to TRBJ1-2; TRBD1 matches 7 bases. Germline loops: CDR1 MNHNS, CDR2 SASEGT. Trimming cost V 1 base and J 8 bases; bases outside gene matches: 4. The CDR3 covers 13 residues. In DNA form, the CDR3 reads TGTGCCAGCAGTGAAGATGTAGGGGGCGGCTACACCTTC. Translated: CASSEDVGGGYTF.

V and J are TRBV19 and TRBJ2-1; D is undetermined. In germline, CDR1 is LNHDA, CDR2 SQIVND (reference sequence). The CDR3 length is 13 residues. Deletions cut 1 base from V and 9 bases from J, with 10 bases between. The CDR3 bases are TGTGCCAGTAGTATAGTCGAGGATTCTGAGCAGTTCTTC. Translation: CASSIVEDSEQFF.

This chain connects TRBV10-3 to TRBJ1-2; possible D gene TRBD1, 6 bases. There are 14 residues in the CDR3. V was pared by 6 bases and J by 4 bases, with 15 bases between. From germline, CDR1 is ENHRY and CDR2 SYGVKD. The CDR3 sequence: CAISNTRGSYGYTF. The CDR3 nucleotides are TGTGCCATCAGCAATACCAGGGGCAGCTATGGCTACACCTTC.

The chain couples TRBV7-2 to TRBJ2-2; D is unclear. The CDR3 covers 12 residues. Per the germline V gene, CDR1 is SGHTA and CDR2 is FQGNSA. With 7 bases removed from V and 6 bases from J, the gap between germline ends came to 9 bases. The CDR3 is CASTSLAGELFF. Here the CDR3 DNA reads TGTGCCAGCACCTCCCTCGCCGGGGAGCTGTTTTTT. Drawing the rest from reference TRBV7-2 and TRBJ2-2, the complete variable domain is GAGVSQSPSNKVTEKGKDVELRCDPISGHTALYWYRQSLGQGLEFLIYFQGNSAPDKSGLPSDRFSAERTGGSVSTLTIQRTQQEDSAVYLCASTSLAGELFFGEGSRLTVL.

The V and J genes are TRBV4-3 and TRBJ2-3; D possibly corresponds to TRBD2 (5 bases). This CDR3 comprises 14 residues. V shed 4 bases and J shed 4 bases, with 12 bases lying between them. Germline V gene lookup returns CDR1 LGHNA and CDR2 YSLEER. DNA for the CDR3: TGCGCCAGCAGCCCCGGACTTTCAGCAGATACGCAGTATTTT. The encoded protein is CASSPGLSADTQYF.

J is TRBJ2-1 and V is TRBV5-6; 12 bases align to TRBD2. Germline-derived CDR1 and CDR2 are SGHDT and YYEEEE. Losses at the gene ends were 5 bases for V and 8 bases for J; bases not matched to a gene: 5. The CDR3 has 14 residues. This CDR3 is CASSSSGGADEQFF. For the CDR3, the DNA is TGTGCCAGCAGTTCTAGCGGGGGGGCTGATGAGCAGTTCTTC.

The J gene is TRBJ2-3, the V gene TRBV4-2; D unclear. V lost 3 bases, J lost 8 bases, and 15 bases lay in between. Per germline, CDR1 LGHNA and CDR2 YNFKEQ. This CDR3 contains 14 residues. The CDR3 DNA reads TGTGCCAGCAGCCAGAACCATCCCAGTGGTACGCAGTATTTT. It translates to CASSQNHPSGTQYF.

The chain links TRBV5-1 to TRBJ2-2, with D possibly being TRBD2 (7 bases). Germline V lookup: CDR1 SGHRS, CDR2 YFSETQ. The CDR3 is 16 residues long. The V gene lost 4 bases and the J gene lost 4 bases, with 17 bases spanning the gap. CDR3 in amino acids: CASSPQGGGRTGELFF. Here the CDR3 DNA reads TGCGCCAGCAGCCCCCAAGGGGGGGGCCGCACCGGGGAGCTGTTTTTT.

The J gene is TRBJ1-2, the V gene TRBV19; perhaps TRBD1 as D (6 bases). The CDR3 loop spans 13 amino acids. Germline CDR1 LNHDA, CDR2 SQIVND (reference sequence). V lost 7 bases to trimming and J lost 7 bases, with 16 bases between them. The CDR3 here is CASTLDRSGGYTF. CDR3 nucleotides: TGTGCCAGTACCCTAGACAGGTCGGGTGGCTACACCTTC. The whole variable domain, filled in from reference TRBV19 and TRBJ1-2, reads DGGITQSPKYLFRKEGQNVTLSCEQNLNHDAMYWYRQDPGQGLRLIYYSQIVNDFQKGDIAEGYSVSREKKESFPLTVTSAQKNPTAFYLCASTLDRSGGYTFGSGTRLTVV.

The chain carries TRBV4-1 and TRBJ2-5; D gene uncertain. CDR3 length: 16 amino acids. Germline assignment: CDR1 MGHRA and CDR2 YSYEKL. V was clipped by 0 bases and J by 2 bases, with 13 bases between them. CDR3 residues: CASSQDGSGHQETQYF. The DNA of the CDR3 is TGCGCCAGCAGCCAAGATGGGTCAGGCCATCAAGAGACCCAGTACTTC.

The genes are TRBV18 and TRBJ2-2; no definite D call. V gave up 3 bases and J gave up 6 bases, with 5 bases separating them. From germline, CDR1 is KGHSH and CDR2 LQKENI. The CDR3 is 12 amino acids. Here the CDR3 DNA reads TGTGCCAGCTCACCCACATCCGGGGAGCTGTTTTTT. Its translation: CASSPTSGELFF.

V gene TRBV9 combines with J gene TRBJ2-5, with 11 bases aligning to TRBD2. Per germline, CDR1 SGDLS and CDR2 YYNGEE. J lost 4 bases, V lost 0 bases, and 2 bases had no gene match. The CDR3 runs to 15 residues. Written as DNA, the CDR3 is TGTGCCAGCAGCGTAGGACTAGCGGGGACAGAGACCCAGTACTTC. Protein: CASSVGLAGTETQYF.